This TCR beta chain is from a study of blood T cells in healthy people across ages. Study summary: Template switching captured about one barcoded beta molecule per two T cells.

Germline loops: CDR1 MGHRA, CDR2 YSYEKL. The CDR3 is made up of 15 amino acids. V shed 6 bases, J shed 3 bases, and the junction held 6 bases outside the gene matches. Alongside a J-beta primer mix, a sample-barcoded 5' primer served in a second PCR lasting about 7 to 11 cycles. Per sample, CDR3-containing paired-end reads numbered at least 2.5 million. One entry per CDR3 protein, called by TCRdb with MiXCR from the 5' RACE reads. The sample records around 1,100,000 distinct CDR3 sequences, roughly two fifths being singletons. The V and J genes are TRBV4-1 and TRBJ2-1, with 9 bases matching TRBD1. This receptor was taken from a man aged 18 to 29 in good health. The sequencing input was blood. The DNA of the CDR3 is TGCGCCAGCAGAAACCGACAGGGGGACTACAATGAGCAGTTCTTC. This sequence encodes CASRNRQGDYNEQFF.